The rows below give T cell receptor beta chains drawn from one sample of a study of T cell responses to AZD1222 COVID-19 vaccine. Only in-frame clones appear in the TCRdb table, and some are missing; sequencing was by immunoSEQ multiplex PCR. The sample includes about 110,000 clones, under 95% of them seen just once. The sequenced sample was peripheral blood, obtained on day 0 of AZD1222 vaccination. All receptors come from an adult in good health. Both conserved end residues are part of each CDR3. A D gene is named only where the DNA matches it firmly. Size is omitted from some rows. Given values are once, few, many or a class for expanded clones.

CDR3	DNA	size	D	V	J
CATSDVVQTYTF	TGTGCCACCAGTGACGTCGTTCAGACGTACACCTTC	once	-	TRBV24-1	TRBJ1-2
CATSSMGAGKGYNEQFF	TGTGCCACATCATCCATGGGGGCGGGTAAGGGATACAATGAGCAGTTCTTC	-	-	TRBV10-3	TRBJ2-1
CSVVASSNYFDEQFF	TGCAGCGTTGTGGCGTCTAGCAATTACTTCGATGAGCAGTTCTTC	-	-	TRBV29-1	TRBJ2-1
CAGGTGLNYGYTF	TGTGCCGGTGGGACAGGGTTGAACTATGGCTACACCTTC	-	TRBD1	TRBV2	TRBJ1-2
CASSRTGPGWEAFF	TGTGCCAGCAGTCGAACTGGGCCAGGGTGGGAAGCTTTCTTT	-	-	TRBV28	TRBJ1-1
CASGPRRENTEAFF	TGTGCCTCCGGGCCGAGGCGCGAGAACACTGAAGCTTTCTTT	-	-	TRBV7-2	TRBJ1-1
CASSQGTVYGYTF	TGTGCCAGCAGCCAAGGGACAGTCTATGGCTACACCTTC	once	-	TRBV3-1/TRBV3-2	TRBJ1-2
CASSYTGGHEQYF	TGTGCCAGCAGCTACACAGGGGGCCACGAGCAGTACTTC	-	TRBD1	TRBV5-6	TRBJ2-7
CASSLGLAGGQETQYF	TGTGCCAGTAGTTTAGGACTAGCGGGGGGGCAAGAGACCCAGTACTTC	-	TRBD2	TRBV19	TRBJ2-5
CASSQDGSPYGYTF	TGTGCCAGCAGCCAAGATGGAAGTCCTTATGGCTACACCTTC	-	-	TRBV3-1/TRBV3-2	TRBJ1-2
CASSPRDRIYGYTF	TGTGCCAGCAGCCCCCGGGACAGGATTTATGGCTACACCTTC	-	TRBD1	TRBV7-9	TRBJ1-2
CASSPSGVNTGELFF	TGTGCCAGCTCCCCCTCGGGGGTGAACACCGGGGAGCTGTTTTTT	-	-	TRBV18	TRBJ2-2
CAWTQGTGELFF	TGTGCCTGGACACAGGGCACCGGGGAGCTGTTTTTT	-	-	TRBV30	TRBJ2-2
CAWSGGYGYTF	TGTGCCTGGAGTGGTGGCTATGGCTACACCTTC	-	-	TRBV30	TRBJ1-2
CASSRSGGLNEQFF	TGCGCCAGCAGTAGAAGCGGGGGGCTCAATGAGCAGTTCTTC	-	TRBD2	TRBV10-1	TRBJ2-1
CASQPGARDTQYF	TGCGCCTCCCAGCCAGGGGCCAGAGATACGCAGTATTTT	-	-	TRBV5-1	TRBJ2-3
CASSLNRGETQYF	TGTGCCAGCAGCTTAAACAGGGGGGAGACCCAGTACTTC	-	TRBD1	TRBV7-6	TRBJ2-5
CASSRQIGTGIIYEQYF	TGTGCCAGCAGCCGCCAGATAGGGACAGGGATAATTTACGAGCAGTACTTC	-	TRBD1	TRBV11-3	TRBJ2-7
CASSQDPRNQPQHF	TGCGCCAGCAGCCAAGATCCCCGGAATCAGCCCCAGCATTTT	-	-	TRBV4-1	TRBJ1-5
CASSLEAGRNEKLFF	TGCGCCAGCAGCTTGGAGGCAGGCCGTAATGAAAAACTGTTTTTT	-	-	TRBV5-1	TRBJ1-4
CATSPEGTEAFF	TGTGCCACAAGTCCGGAGGGCACTGAAGCTTTCTTT	-	-	TRBV13	TRBJ1-1
CASSGGDRATNEKLFF	TGTGCCAGCAGTGGGGGGGACAGGGCAACTAATGAAAAACTGTTTTTT	-	TRBD1	TRBV28	TRBJ1-4
CASSYLAPNTGELFF	TGTGCCAGCAGTTACCTCGCTCCGAACACCGGGGAGCTGTTTTTT	-	-	TRBV6-5	TRBJ2-2
CASSGQGARSGNTIYF	TGTGCCAGCAGCGGACAGGGGGCTCGGTCTGGAAACACCATATATTTT	-	TRBD1	TRBV11-2	TRBJ1-3
CASSVAQGQGVTDTQYF	TGTGCCAGCAGCGTAGCTCAGGGACAGGGGGTAACGGATACGCAGTATTTT	-	TRBD1	TRBV9	TRBJ2-3
CASSLALESLYNEQFF	TGCGCCAGCAGCTTGGCCCTGGAGTCTCTCTACAATGAGCAGTTCTTC	-	-	TRBV5-1	TRBJ2-1